Listed here is a single T cell receptor (beta chain). Its antigen is not known. Each donor was nominally healthy when sampled (though unrecorded immune exposures were likely). The data were taken from a study of cytomegalovirus exposure and HLA in healthy donors. Study-wide findings and caveats: Excluded were some V segments that proved indistinguishable, including TRBV6-2 and TRBV6-3. In a later analysis, TCR beta V- and J-gene trimming was associated with a missense DCLRE1C variant. The listing of approximately 160 TCR beta chains classed them as cytomegalovirus-associated.

From germline, CDR1 is WSHSY and CDR2 SAAADI. The CDR3 spans 15 residues. Trimming stripped 4 bases from V and 2 bases from J, with 14 bases between. The PCR made use of 60 Vbeta and 13 Jbeta primers. Method: immunoSEQ multiplex PCR; TCRdb's copy keeps in-frame clones and lacks some. The sample lists some 130,000 clones, around 72% occurring once. The sequencing sample was made of PBMCs. This chain links TRBV10-2 with TRBJ1-1; D is unresolved. This sequence originates from a man aged 50 to 59 in good health and CMV-seropositive. CDR3 nucleotide sequence: TGCGCCAGCAGTGTGTCGGCGCAGGCAAACACTGAAGCTTTCTTT. Encoded protein: CASSVSAQANTEAFF.